A single sample is the source of the 14 T cell receptor beta chains below, sequenced in a study of T cells after yellow fever vaccination. Each CDR3 protein is one row after TCRdb ran MiXCR on the 5' RACE reads. Of 310,000 or so distinct CDR3 sequences in the sample, about 3.5% were seen once. The sample consisted of PBMCs, taken on the day of the yellow fever booster vaccination. The receptors here all came from a man aged 18 to 29 who received the YFV17D yellow fever vaccine.

At least ten counts were recorded for this clonotype. This sequence joins TRBV4-1 and TRBJ2-3, with D perhaps given as TRBD1 or TRBD2 (5 bases each). The CDR3 runs 16 residues. The V and J ends lost 4 bases and 3 bases respectively, with 17 bases between them. The germline gives CDR1 MGHRA, CDR2 YSYEKL. The CDR3, as DNA: TGCGCCAGCAGCCGAGGGGCCCTTATTGTAACAGATACGCAGTATTTT. It specifies CASSRGALIVTDTQYF.

The table lists this clonotype with many counts. V is TRBV7-8 and J is TRBJ2-2; 7 bases agree with TRBD1. CDR1 is SGHVS and CDR2 is FQNEAQ in the germline V gene. V shed 7 bases and J 8 bases; nucleotides not matched to a gene: 13. This CDR3 contains 15 residues. Here the CDR3 reads CASNVGIGGSGELFF. In nucleotides, the CDR3 is TGTGCCAGCAACGTAGGGATAGGGGGCTCAGGGGAGCTGTTTTTT. Full variable domain (rest looked up from reference TRBV7-8 and TRBJ2-2): GAGVSQSPRYKVAKRGQDVALRCDPISGHVSLFWYQQALGQGPEFLTYFQNEAQLDKSGLPSDRFFAERPEGSVSTLKIQRTQQEDSAVYLCASNVGIGGSGELFFGEGSRLTVL.

This clonotype has a count of ten or more. CDR3 in DNA: TGCGCCAGCAGCCAAGAAGGATGGCAGGGTAGCGGGGAGCTGTTTTTT. It is translated as CASSQEGWQGSGELFF. V and J are TRBV4-3 and TRBJ2-2; tentatively, D is TRBD1 (5 bases). The length of the CDR3 is 16 residues. Trimming cost V 0 bases and J 7 bases, with 15 bases left between them. Germline CDR1 and CDR2: LGHNA and YSLEER.

Many counts were recorded for this clonotype. The chain has TRBV12-3 or TRBV12-4 and TRBJ2-7; D might be TRBD1 or TRBD2, each matching 5 bases. V was shortened by 4 bases and J by 2 bases, with 15 bases between the two germline ends. The CDR3 is made up of 15 amino acids. Here the CDR3 DNA reads TGTGCCAGCAGTTATGGGGGTCTAGAGACCTACGAGCAGTACGTC. This translates into CASSYGGLETYEQYV.

The chain links TRBV7-2 to TRBJ2-1; 14 nucleotides align to TRBD2. Germline loops: CDR1 SGHTA, CDR2 FQGNSA. V lost 5 bases, J lost 9 bases, and 6 bases stayed unmatched. The CDR3 is 15 amino acids. In nucleotides, the CDR3 is TGTGCCAGCAGCCAGACTAGCGGGGGGGCTGGTGAGCAGTTCTTC. Its protein is CASSQTSGGAGEQFF. Full variable domain (rest looked up from reference TRBV7-2 and TRBJ2-1): GAGVSQSPSNKVTEKGKDVELRCDPISGHTALYWYRQSLGQGLEFLIYFQGNSAPDKSGLPSDRFSAERTGGSVSTLTIQRTQQEDSAVYLCASSQTSGGAGEQFFGPGTRLTVL.

In this sample, this clonotype turned up many times. The chain is built from TRBV12-3 or TRBV12-4 and TRBJ1-1; D may be TRBD1 (5 bases). Trimming shortened V by 1 base and J by 0 bases, and 15 bases separated the two germline ends. This CDR3 has 17 amino acids. Written as DNA, the CDR3 is TGTGCCAGCAGTTTAGTGCTGGGGGATGGGGTGAACACTGAAGCTTTCTTT. Protein product: CASSLVLGDGVNTEAFF.

This clonotype was seen repeatedly, ten times or more. The chain links TRBV7-9 to TRBJ2-1; D remains ambiguous. Germline V gene data show CDR1 as SEHNR and CDR2 as FQNEAQ (reference sequence). With 1 base removed from V and 5 bases from J, the gap between germline ends came to 9 bases. CDR3 length equals 14 residues. CDR3 sequence: CASSLGLAHNEQFF. The CDR3 region has the DNA TGTGCCAGCAGCTTAGGGCTGGCGCACAATGAGCAGTTCTTC.

This clonotype appeared many times. V usage is TRBV28 and J usage is TRBJ1-2; D is undetermined. CDR1 is MDHEN and CDR2 is SYDVKM in the germline V gene. This CDR3 is built from 15 residues. Trimming removed 1 base at V and 0 bases at J, with 9 bases between. CDR3 in amino acids: CASSLFIQANYGYTF. The CDR3 nucleotides read TGTGCCAGCAGTTTATTTATCCAGGCTAACTATGGCTACACCTTC.

The table lists this clonotype with many counts. The J gene is TRBJ2-3, the V gene TRBV7-3; TRBD1 is a possible D gene (6 bases). The CDR3 runs to 13 residues. Germline assignment: CDR1 SGHTA and CDR2 FQGTGA. The V gene lost 5 bases and the J gene lost 8 bases, with 14 bases spanning the gap. DNA of the CDR3: TGTGCCAGCAGCGTTACAGGGCCTAGTACGCAGTATTTT. Amino acids: CASSVTGPSTQYF.

This clonotype was seen only a few times. The rearrangement joins TRBV7-9 to TRBJ2-1, with D tentatively TRBD1 (6 bases). The V and J ends lost 5 bases and 6 bases respectively, with 20 bases between them. The CDR3 is 16 amino acids. In germline, CDR1 is SEHNR, CDR2 FQNEAQ (reference sequence). This CDR3 is CASSHIARGRSNEQFF. The CDR3, as DNA: TGTGCCAGCAGCCATATCGCCAGGGGTCGCTCCAATGAGCAGTTCTTC.

There are a few counts of this clonotype. This chain links TRBV6-2 or TRBV6-3 with TRBJ1-5, with 9 bases aligning to TRBD1. The CDR3 totals 14 residues. Germline V lookup: CDR1 MNHEY, CDR2 SVGEGT. Trimming removed 8 bases from V and 6 bases from J; junction bases left unmatched: 8. The CDR3 spells CASGHRGLFQPQHF. The DNA for the CDR3 is TGTGCCAGCGGCCACAGGGGGCTTTTTCAGCCCCAGCATTTT.

This clonotype was counted at least ten times. This chain uses TRBV5-5 with TRBJ2-3, with D perhaps assigned TRBD1 or TRBD2 (5 bases each). The ends were cut back, 0 bases at V and 5 bases at J, with 10 bases in the middle. The CDR3 is 14 residues long. Germline assignment: CDR1 SGHKS and CDR2 YYEKEE (reference sequence). CDR3 bases: TGTGCCAGCAGCTTGGAAGGGGCGGGAGATACGCAGTATTTT. It is translated as CASSLEGAGDTQYF.

A few counts support this clonotype. This chain connects TRBV5-1 to TRBJ1-1; 8 nucleotides align to TRBD1. Germline trimming cut 1 base from V and 3 bases from J; bases unmatched to any gene: 2. Germline V gene data show CDR1 as SGHRS and CDR2 as YFSETQ. The CDR3 spans 14 residues. Here the CDR3 reads CASSLLQGDTEAFF. In nucleotides, the CDR3 is TGCGCCAGCAGCTTGTTACAGGGGGACACTGAAGCTTTCTTT.

The CDR3 loop reads CASSLEAGGSNEQFF. In DNA form, the CDR3 reads TGTGCCAGCAGCTTGGAAGCGGGGGGATCTAATGAGCAGTTCTTC. The rearrangement joins TRBV5-4 to TRBJ2-1, with 9 nucleotides matching TRBD2. The V gene's germline CDR1 is SGHNT and CDR2 YYREEE (reference sequence). V lost 0 bases and J lost 7; bases outside the gene matches: 5. This CDR3 comprises 15 residues.